What follows is one TCR beta chain and its context. No antigen is known for it. No base quality values were provided; no much bigger clone lies one nucleotide off. The source of the sample is a study of OX40 agonist ivuxolimab in advanced cancers. Regarding the study in general: Ivuxolimab was a fully human IgG2 agonistic monoclonal antibody targeting the costimulatory receptor OX40 (CD134). Intravenous ivuxolimab was administered to patients every 2 weeks at six dose levels: 0.01, 0.1, 0.3, 1.5, 3 and 10 mg/kg. Of the approximately 50 dose-escalation patients, hepatocellular carcinoma was present in around 19, melanoma in roughly 15, renal cell carcinoma in 9 and head and neck cancer in 9. In the dose-escalation cohort, approximately 82% of patients were male, and the mean age was approximately 64 years, with a range of roughly 20 to 85. Prior anti-PD-1, anti-PD-L1 or anti-CTLA-4 therapy was permitted, and checkpoint inhibitors had been received by less than 45% of dose-escalation patients. Partial responses occurred in three dose-escalation patients: two with cutaneous melanoma and one with hepatocellular carcinoma. Peripheral TCRbeta sequencing was intended to test whether TCR sequence diversity was altered and clonal T-cell expansion was caused by ivuxolimab. The paper reports the monotherapy dose-escalation portion (N of about 54 patients) of the phase I ivuxolimab trial. Summary of the overall study and its limitations: In the 0.1-3.0 mg/kg groups, partial responders had among the lowest normalized peripheral clonal expansion, particularly in CD8+ T cells. At doses of 0.1 to 3.0 mg/kg, clonal expansion of both CD4+ and CD8+ T cells in blood was seen between baseline and week 6. Low levels of normalized T-cell clonal expansion were also seen in some patients who did not respond. The antigen specificity of the clonally expanded peripheral T cells was not determined. On average, CD8+ T cells showed more expanded clones than CD4+ T cells after ivuxolimab.

Genomic DNA was isolated from the sorted cells so that the TCRbeta CDR3 region could be sequenced. TCRbeta CDR3 regions were sequenced using the immunoSEQ Assay. TCRdb provides this immuneACCESS table in a form limited to in-frame rearrangements. Some clones are lacking; in checked studies, under half of them reflect an unresolved V gene, and why the rest are absent is not known. The sample table contains tens of thousands of clones; only one count was recorded for over 75% of them. The top ten clonotypes cover over 0.25% of the sample. The trial excluded patients who had a history of autoimmune disease or were on systemic immunosuppression. In every dose cohort, peripheral blood was drawn for TCR sequencing at baseline, cycle 4 day 1, and cycle 7 day 1. The samples were taken from a phase I, first-in-human, multicenter, open-label dose-escalation trial of ivuxolimab. Adults with locally advanced or metastatic melanoma, renal cell, hepatocellular, or head and neck squamous cell carcinoma were enrolled in the trial. Before TCR sequencing, CD4+ T cells and CD8+ T cells were sorted from peripheral blood as separate populations.

Looking up the germline V gene yields CDR1 SGHTA and CDR2 FQGNSA. Relative to germline, V is 1 base shorter and J is 2 bases shorter, with 12 bases between their ends. The CDR3 has 15 amino acids, counting the end cysteine and phenylalanine. Only the CDR3 DNA is retained, 45 bases long and in frame from the first base. This chain joins TRBV7-2 to TRBJ2-7; the D region may be TRBD1 or TRBD2, each matching 5 bases equally. This clonotype was obtained from an adult with an advanced solid tumor such as melanoma, head and neck, liver or kidney cancer. This material consisted of CD4+ or CD8+ T cells sorted from blood, taken in a trial of the OX40 agonist ivuxolimab. The DNA sequence is TGTGCCAGCAGCTTAGTGGGGGAGCCGCCCTACGAGCAGTACTTC. The translation is CASSLVGEPPYEQYF.